This T cell receptor beta chain comes out of a study of response to subunit inactivated influenza vaccine. Ten or more counts support this clonotype. Its antigen is currently unknown. TCRdb passed the RT-PCR reads through MiXCR, listing each CDR3 protein once. The sample consists of 800,000 to 1,000,000 distinct CDR3 sequences, 21% of them appearing once. Study-level results: The authors suggested that few new T cells are recruited per seasonal influenza vaccination.

J gave up 6 bases and V 7 bases, and 10 bases lay outside the gene matches. CDR1 is SGHTA and CDR2 is FQGNSA in the germline V gene. The CDR3 length is 14 residues. The chain carries TRBV7-2 and TRBJ2-7, with 9 bases that match TRBD1. This material consisted of PBMCs from blood, taken more than 4 days after vaccination. The sequence came from a man between 45 and 60 years old who received an inactivated influenza vaccine. The CDR3: CASNSQGATTEQYF. DNA of the CDR3: TGTGCCAGCAACTCACAGGGGGCAACGACCGAGCAGTACTTC. Using reference TRBV7-2 and TRBJ2-7 for the parts outside the CDR3, the full variable domain is GAGVSQSPSNKVTEKGKDVELRCDPISGHTALYWYRQSLGQGLEFLIYFQGNSAPDKSGLPSDRFSAERTGGSVSTLTIQRTQQEDSAVYLCASNSQGATTEQYFGPGTRLTVT.